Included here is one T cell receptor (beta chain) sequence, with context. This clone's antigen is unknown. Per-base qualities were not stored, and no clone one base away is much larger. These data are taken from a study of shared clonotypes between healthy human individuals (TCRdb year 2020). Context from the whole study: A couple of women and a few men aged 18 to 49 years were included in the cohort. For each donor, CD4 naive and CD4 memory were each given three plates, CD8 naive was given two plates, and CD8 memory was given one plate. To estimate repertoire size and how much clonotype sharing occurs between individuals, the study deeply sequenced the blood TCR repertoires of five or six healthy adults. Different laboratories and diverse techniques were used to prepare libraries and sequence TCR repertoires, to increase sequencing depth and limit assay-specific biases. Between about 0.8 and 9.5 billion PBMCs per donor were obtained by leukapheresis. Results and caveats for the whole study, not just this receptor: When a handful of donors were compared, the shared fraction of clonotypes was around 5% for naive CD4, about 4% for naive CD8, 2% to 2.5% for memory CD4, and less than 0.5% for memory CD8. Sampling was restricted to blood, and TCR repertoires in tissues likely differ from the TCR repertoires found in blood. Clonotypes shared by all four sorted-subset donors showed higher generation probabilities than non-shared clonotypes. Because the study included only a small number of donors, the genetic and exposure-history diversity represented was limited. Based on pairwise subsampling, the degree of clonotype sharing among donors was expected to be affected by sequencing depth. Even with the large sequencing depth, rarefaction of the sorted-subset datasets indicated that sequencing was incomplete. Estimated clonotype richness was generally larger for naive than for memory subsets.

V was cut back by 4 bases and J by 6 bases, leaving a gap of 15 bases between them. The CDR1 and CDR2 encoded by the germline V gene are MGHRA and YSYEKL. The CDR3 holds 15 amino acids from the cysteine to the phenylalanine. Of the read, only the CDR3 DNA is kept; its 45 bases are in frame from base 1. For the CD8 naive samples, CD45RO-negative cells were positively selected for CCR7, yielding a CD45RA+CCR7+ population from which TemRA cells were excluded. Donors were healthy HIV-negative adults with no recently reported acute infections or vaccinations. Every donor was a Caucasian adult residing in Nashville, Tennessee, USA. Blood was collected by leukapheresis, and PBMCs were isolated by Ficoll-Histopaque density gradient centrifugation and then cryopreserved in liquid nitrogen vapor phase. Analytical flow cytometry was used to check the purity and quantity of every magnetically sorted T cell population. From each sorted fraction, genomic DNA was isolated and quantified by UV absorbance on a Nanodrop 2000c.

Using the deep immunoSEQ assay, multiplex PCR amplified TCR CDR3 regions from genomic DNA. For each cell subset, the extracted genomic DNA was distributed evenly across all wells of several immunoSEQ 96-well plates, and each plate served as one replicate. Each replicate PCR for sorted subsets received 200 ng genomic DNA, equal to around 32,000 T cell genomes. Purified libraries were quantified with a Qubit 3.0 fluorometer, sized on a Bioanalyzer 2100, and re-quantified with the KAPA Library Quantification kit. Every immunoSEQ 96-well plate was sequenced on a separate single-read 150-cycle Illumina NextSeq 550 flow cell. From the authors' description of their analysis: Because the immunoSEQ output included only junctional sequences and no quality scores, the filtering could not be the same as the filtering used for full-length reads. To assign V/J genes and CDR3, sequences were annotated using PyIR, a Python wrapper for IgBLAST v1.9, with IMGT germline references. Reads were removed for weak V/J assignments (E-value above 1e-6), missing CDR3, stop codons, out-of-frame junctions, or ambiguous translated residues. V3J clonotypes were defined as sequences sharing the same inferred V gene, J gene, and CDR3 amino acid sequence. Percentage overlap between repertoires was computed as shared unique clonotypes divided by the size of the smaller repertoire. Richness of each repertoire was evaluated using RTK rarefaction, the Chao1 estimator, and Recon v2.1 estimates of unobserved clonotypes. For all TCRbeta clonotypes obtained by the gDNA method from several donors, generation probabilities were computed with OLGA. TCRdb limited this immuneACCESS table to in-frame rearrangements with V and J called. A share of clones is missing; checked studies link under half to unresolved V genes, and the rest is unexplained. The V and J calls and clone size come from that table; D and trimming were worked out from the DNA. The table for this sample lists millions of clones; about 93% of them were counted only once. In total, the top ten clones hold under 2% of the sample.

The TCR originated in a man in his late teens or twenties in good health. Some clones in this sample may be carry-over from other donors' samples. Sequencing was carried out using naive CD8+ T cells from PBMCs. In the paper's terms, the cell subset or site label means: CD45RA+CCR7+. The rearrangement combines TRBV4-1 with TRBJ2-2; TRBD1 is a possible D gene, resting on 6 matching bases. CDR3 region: CASSPTGIRSGELFF. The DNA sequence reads TGCGCCAGCAGCCCGACAGGTATTCGGTCCGGGGAGCTGTTTTTT.